This T cell receptor (beta chain) was recorded in a study of cytomegalovirus exposure and HLA in healthy donors. For the study at large: Out of roughly 200 million T cells, an earlier analysis found roughly 100 million unique TCR beta sequences in total. Study conclusions and caveats: It was likely that a cluster of highly shared sequence variants was a sequencing artifact. The study recorded over 150 TCR beta chains that were cytomegalovirus-associated. Later on, analysis showed that most CMV-associated TCR beta chains appeared to be HLA-restricted.

Comments on this clone: Its antigen is undetermined.

V was cut by 6 bases and J by 4 bases, with 16 bases left in between. The CDR3 loop spans 15 amino acids. Per germline, CDR1 ENHRY and CDR2 SYGVKD. PCR was performed using 60 Vbeta and 13 Jbeta primers. The method was immunoSEQ multiplex PCR; TCRdb's version includes in-frame clones alone and lacks a portion of them. The table has 110,000 or so clones, just under 80% seen once. This clonotype originated in a man aged 30-40 years in good health and CMV-seronegative. Sequencing was performed on PBMCs. The chain links TRBV10-3 to TRBJ2-1, with D possibly TRBD2 on 5 matching bases. CDR3 bases: TGTGCCATCAGGGGCGGGTTGGACGCATACAATGAGCAGTTCTTC. Its translation is CAIRGGLDAYNEQFF.